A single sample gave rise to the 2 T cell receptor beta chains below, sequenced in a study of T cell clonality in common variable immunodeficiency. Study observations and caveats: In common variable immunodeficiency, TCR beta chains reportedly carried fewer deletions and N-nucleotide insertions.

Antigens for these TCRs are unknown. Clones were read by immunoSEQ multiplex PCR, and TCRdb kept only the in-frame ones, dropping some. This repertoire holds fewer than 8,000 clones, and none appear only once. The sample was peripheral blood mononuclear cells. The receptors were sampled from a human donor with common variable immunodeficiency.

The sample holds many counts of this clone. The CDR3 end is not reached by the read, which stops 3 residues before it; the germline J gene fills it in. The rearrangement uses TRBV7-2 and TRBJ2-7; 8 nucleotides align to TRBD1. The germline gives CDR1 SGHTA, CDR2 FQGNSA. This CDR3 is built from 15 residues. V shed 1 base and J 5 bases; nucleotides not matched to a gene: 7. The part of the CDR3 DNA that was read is TGTGCCAGCAGCTTAGGTAGGCAGGGGGCGGACGAG. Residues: CASSLGRQGADE. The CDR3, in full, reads CASSLGRQGADEQYF.

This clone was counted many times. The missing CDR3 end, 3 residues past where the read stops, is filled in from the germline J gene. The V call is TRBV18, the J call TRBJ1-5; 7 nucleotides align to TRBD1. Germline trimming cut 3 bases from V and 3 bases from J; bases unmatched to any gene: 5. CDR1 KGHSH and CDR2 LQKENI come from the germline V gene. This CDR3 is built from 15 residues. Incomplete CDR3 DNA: TGTGCCAGCTCACCTTTGGGACAGTTCAATCAGCCC. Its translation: CASSPLGQFNQP. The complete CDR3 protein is CASSPLGQFNQPQHF.